These 15 T cell receptor beta chains originate from one sample sequenced in a study of early T cells in non-severe SARS-CoV-2 infection. TCRdb redid the calling of the 5' RACE reads with MiXCR, one entry per CDR3 protein. Seen here are approximately 76,000 distinct CDR3 sequences, around 10% observed once, and the top ten hold under 3%. The specimen was whole blood. The source of these receptors is an adult who was a healthcare worker with PCR-confirmed SARS-CoV-2 infection or an uninfected control (not recorded which).

The chain recombines TRBV2 with TRBJ1-6, with a tentative D call TRBD1 (5 bases). Germline V CDR1 and CDR2: SNHLY, FYNNEI. The V and J ends lost 6 bases and 10 bases respectively, with 19 bases between them. The CDR3 extends over 15 amino acids. The CDR3 sequence: CASSPGTAAGSPLHF. CDR3 DNA: TGTGCCAGCAGCCCCGGGACCGCAGCGGGGTCACCCCTCCACTTT.

The chain is built from TRBV10-1 and TRBJ1-4; D is ambiguous. V was clipped by 3 bases and J by 5 bases, with 10 bases between them. Germline assignment: CDR1 WNHNN and CDR2 SYGVQD (reference sequence). This CDR3 is built from 14 residues. The CDR3 coding sequence is TGCGCCAGCAGTGATCCGGGGAGAAATGAAAAACTGTTTTTT. It is translated as CASSDPGRNEKLFF.

This clonotype was detected many times. The V gene is TRBV7-3, the J gene TRBJ1-1; TRBD1 is a possible D gene (6 bases). CDR3 length: 16 amino acids. CDR1 and CDR2 (germline): SGHTA, FQGTGA. V was trimmed by 5 bases and J by 0 bases, leaving 16 bases between them. CDR3 DNA: TGTGCCAGCAGCCGTAGAGGAGGGGGTTTGAACACTGAAGCTTTCTTT. It specifies CASSRRGGGLNTEAFF.

The rearrangement links TRBV23-1 to TRBJ1-5, with unresolved D. TRBV23-1 is placed among ORFs of uncertain function. This CDR3 contains 15 residues. Trimming removed 0 bases from V and 8 bases from J, with 14 bases in between. CDR3 sequence reads: CASSQSEGASKPQHF. CDR3 in DNA: TGCGCCAGCAGTCAATCAGAGGGAGCTTCGAAGCCCCAGCATTTT.

In its sample, this clonotype was seen a few times. The V call is TRBV19, the J call TRBJ1-5; no clear D gene. The CDR3 consists of 16 residues. Per germline, CDR1 LNHDA and CDR2 SQIVND (reference sequence). The V gene lost 9 bases and the J gene lost 9 bases, with 27 bases spanning the gap. The CDR3 here is CASSTTARRDTGPQHF. The CDR3 DNA sequence: TGTGCCAGCTCAACCACCGCCAGGAGGGATACCGGGCCCCAGCATTTT.

This clonotype has at least ten counts. This chain joins TRBV6-1 and TRBJ2-1; D unresolved. Looked up from germline, CDR1 is MNHNS and CDR2 is SASEGT. V gave up 10 bases and J gave up 6 bases, with 16 bases separating them. This CDR3 is built from 13 residues. The CDR3 sequence is CANGNGPSNEQFF. As DNA, the CDR3 is TGTGCCAACGGCAACGGACCTTCCAATGAGCAGTTCTTC.

The chain recombines TRBV5-5 with TRBJ1-6; 7 nucleotides match TRBD1. Losses at the gene ends were 4 bases for V and 7 bases for J; bases not matched to a gene: 5. The CDR3 runs to 14 residues. Per the germline V gene, CDR1 is SGHKS and CDR2 is YYEKEE (reference sequence). CDR3 residues: CASSLGQANSPLHF. CDR3 DNA: TGTGCCAGCAGCCTTGGACAGGCCAATTCACCCCTCCACTTT.

This clonotype was recorded many times. The CDR3 here is CASSPRTGVSYEQYF. The DNA of the CDR3 is TGTGCCAGCAGCCCTAGGACAGGCGTCTCCTACGAGCAGTACTTC. The rearrangement joins TRBV7-8 to TRBJ2-7; 7 positions agree with TRBD1. CDR1 and CDR2 from the germline V gene are SGHVS and FQNEAQ. V dropped 5 bases and J dropped 0; count of bases not matched to a gene: 7. The CDR3 extends over 15 amino acids.

This sequence joins TRBV30 and TRBJ1-1; no definite D call. Trimming removed 4 bases from V and 3 bases from J, with 12 bases in between. The CDR3 sequence is 13 residues long. Germline V CDR1 and CDR2: GTSNPN, SVGIG (reference sequence). The CDR3 coding sequence is TGTGCCTGGAAACTCCGCCGGGACACTGAAGCTTTCTTT. Residues: CAWKLRRDTEAFF.

The V gene is TRBV20-1, the J gene TRBJ2-1; D possibly corresponds to TRBD2 (6 bases). V was shortened by 4 bases and J by 8 bases, with 21 bases between the two germline ends. The CDR3 is 15 amino acids. CDR1 and CDR2 (germline): DFQATT, SNEGSKA (reference sequence). The CDR3, as DNA: TGCAGTGCTACCAGACCGGGAGTAGCGATTGATGAGCAGTTCTTC. The encoded protein is CSATRPGVAIDEQFF.

This clonotype occurred a few times. This chain uses TRBV20-1 with TRBJ1-1; the D is unclear. Looked up from germline, CDR1 is DFQATT and CDR2 is SNEGSKA (reference sequence). Trimming took off 6 bases at V and 6 bases at J, with 23 bases between the two ends. The CDR3 contains 15 residues. The CDR3 sequence is CSAPSGRAAGPEAFF. CDR3 bases: TGCAGTGCCCCCTCGGGGAGGGCCGCCGGTCCTGAAGCTTTCTTT.

The genes are TRBV6-6 and TRBJ2-5; possible D gene TRBD2, 5 bases. The CDR3 contains 13 residues. Trimming removed 6 bases from V and 7 bases from J, with 15 bases in between. In germline, CDR1 is MNHNY, CDR2 SVGAGI (reference sequence). The CDR3 loop is CASSPPAGGTQYF. For the CDR3, the DNA is TGTGCCAGCAGCCCCCCCGCCGGAGGGACCCAGTACTTC.

This clonotype was seen ten or more times. The chain couples TRBV6-5 to TRBJ1-6, with D perhaps matching TRBD1 (6 bases). CDR1 and CDR2 (germline): MNHEY, SVGAGI. V lost 5 bases, J lost 0 bases, and 23 bases lay in between. This CDR3 comprises 20 residues. CDR3 in DNA: TGTGCCAGCAGTCGAAGCGACAGGATACCATCGAGCTCCTATAATTCACCCCTCCACTTT. Protein sequence: CASSRSDRIPSSSYNSPLHF.

V usage is TRBV20-1 and J usage is TRBJ1-4, with TRBD1 matching 7 bases. Germline V gene sequence: CDR1 DFQATT, CDR2 SNEGSKA (reference sequence). The trim removed 5 bases at V and 4 bases at J, leaving 10 bases unmatched. CDR3 size: 15 residues. CDR3 DNA sequence: TGCAGTGCTCCCCGCCCGGGACAGCTTAATGAAAAACTGTTTTTT. This codes for CSAPRPGQLNEKLFF.

This clonotype was detected only a few times. CDR3 region: CATSRKPWATDYEQYF. The DNA of the CDR3 is TGTGCCACCAGCAGGAAGCCGTGGGCTACTGACTACGAGCAGTACTTC. The gene calls are TRBV15 and TRBJ2-7; no clear D gene. The germline CDR1 and CDR2 sequences are LNHNV and YYDKDF (reference sequence). The ends were cut back, 3 bases at V and 3 bases at J, with 18 bases in the middle. This CDR3 spans 16 amino acids.